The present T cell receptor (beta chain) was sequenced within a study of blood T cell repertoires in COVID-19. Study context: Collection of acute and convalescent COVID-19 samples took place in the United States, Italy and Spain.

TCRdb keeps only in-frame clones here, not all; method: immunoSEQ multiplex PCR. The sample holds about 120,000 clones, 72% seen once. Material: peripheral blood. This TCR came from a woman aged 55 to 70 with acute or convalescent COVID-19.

As DNA, the CDR3 is TGTGCCAGCAGCCAAGGAGGGAACATTCAGTACTTC. Its protein is CASSQGGNIQYF. The V call is TRBV3-1 (or the pseudogene TRBV3-2), the J call TRBJ2-4; maybe TRBD2 (5 bases). The CDR3 spans 12 residues. Germline V gene lookup returns CDR1 LGHDT and CDR2 YNNKEL (reference sequence). V dropped 1 base and J dropped 7 bases, with 5 bases sitting between them.